This T cell receptor beta chain is drawn from a study of blood T cell repertoires in COVID-19. Assay used: immunoSEQ multiplex PCR; TCRdb lists only in-frame clones, some missing. The sample carries about 270,000 clones, 70% to 90% recorded once. V shed 4 bases, J shed 0 bases, and the junction held 3 bases outside the gene matches. The CDR3 is made up of 15 amino acids. Germline V gene data show CDR1 as MNHEY and CDR2 as SVGAGI. Donors in Cohort 3 who had recovered were those with two negative PCRs, healthcare professional clearance, or resolution of their symptoms. The V and J genes are TRBV6-5 and TRBJ1-3, with 7 nucleotides matching TRBD1. The sample comprised PBMCs or T cells enriched from blood (not recorded which). This receptor was taken from a woman between 25 and 40 years old who had recovered from COVID-19. The CDR3 loop is CASSWGQISGNTIYF. CDR3 bases: TGTGCCAGCAGTTGGGGACAGATCTCTGGAAACACCATATATTTT.